A selection of T cell receptor beta chains follows, all from one sample in a study of blood T cell repertoires in COVID-19. The protocol was immunoSEQ multiplex PCR, while the TCRdb copy is restricted to in-frame clones and leaves out a portion. The table includes about 250,000 clones, over 75% detected once. The sequenced sample was PBMCs or T cells enriched from blood (not recorded which). All receptors derive from a man in his forties who had recovered from COVID-19. CDR3s include the opening cysteine and the closing phenylalanine or tryptophan. A D gene is named only where the DNA matches it firmly. Clone size, where shown, is once, few, many, or a class for clones that have expanded.

>once|13|TRBV6-5|TRBJ1-2|TRBD1
TGTGCCAGCAGTCCGACAGGGAACTATGGCTACACCTTC
CASSPTGNYGYTF
>-|15|TRBV4-2|TRBJ2-1|TRBD2
TGTGCCAGCACCGCCACTAGCGGGGGAGAGGGTGAGCAGTTCTTC
CASTATSGGEGEQFF
>-|16|TRBV27|TRBJ2-6|TRBD1
TGTGCCAGCAGTTCCCGAGGACAGGCTGGGGCCAACGTCCTGACTTTC
CASSSRGQAGANVLTF
>-|19|TRBV4-2|TRBJ2-2|TRBD2
TGTGCCAGCAGCCAAGAGGTACTAGCGGGGGCCCTAAACACCGGGGAGCTGTTTTTT
CASSQEVLAGALNTGELFF
>-|13|TRBV5-1|TRBJ2-7|-
TGCGCCAGCAGCTTGGACAGAGCCTACGAGCAGTACTTC
CASSLDRAYEQYF
>-|11|TRBV20-1|TRBJ2-1|-
TGCAGTGCGGGGGGTTACAATGAGCAGTTCTTC
CSAGGYNEQFF
>-|15|TRBV19|TRBJ2-7|TRBD2
TGTGCCAGTAGGCCGACTAGCGGGAGGTTCCACGAGCAGTACTTC
CASRPTSGRFHEQYF
>-|17|TRBV27|TRBJ2-7|TRBD2
TGTGCCAGCAGGAGGTCCGGGCGGGGGGTCCCCTCCTACGAGCAGTACTTC
CASRRSGRGVPSYEQYF
>-|15|TRBV3-1/TRBV3-2|TRBJ2-3|TRBD1
TGTGCCAGCAGTTACGGACAGGGGAGCACAGATACGCAGTATTTT
CASSYGQGSTDTQYF
>-|12|TRBV12-5|TRBJ1-1|-
TGTGCTAGTACAGGTATGAACACTGAAGCTTTCTTT
CASTGMNTEAFF
>-|17|TRBV28|TRBJ2-7|TRBD1
TGTGCCAGCAGTTTATTTCCAGGGGGCGGTGACTACTACGAGCAGTACTTC
CASSLFPGGGDYYEQYF
>-|14|TRBV29-1|TRBJ1-3|-
TGCAGCGTTGAAGGGGGAGTTGCTGGAAACACCATATATTTT
CSVEGGVAGNTIYF
>once|16|TRBV30|TRBJ2-5|TRBD2
TGTGCCTGGACAAGGGCTAGCGGATCCCAATTTGAGACCCAGTACTTC
CAWTRASGSQFETQYF
>-|13|TRBV3-1/TRBV3-2|TRBJ1-6|-
TGTGCCAGCAGCCAAGACCCCGATTCACCCCTCCACTTT
CASSQDPDSPLHF
>-|17|TRBV5-1|TRBJ2-1|TRBD2
TGCGCCAGCAGCTTTTGGACTAGCGGGAGTTCCTACAATGAGCAGTTCTTC
CASSFWTSGSSYNEQFF
>few|14|TRBV7-2|TRBJ1-1|-
TGTGCCAGCAGCTTGGGGGGGGGAGACACTGAAGCTTTCTTT
CASSLGGGDTEAFF
>-|15|TRBV19|TRBJ1-5|-
TGTGCCAGTACCCCCCAGAGGGCCAGCAATCAGCCCCAGCATTTT
CASTPQRASNQPQHF
>few|16|TRBV4-1|TRBJ2-7|-
TGCGCCAGCAGCCAACCCTCACGGGGGGCTGGCATAGTTCCAGACTTC
CASSQPSRGAGIVPDF
>-|15|TRBV11-2|TRBJ2-5|TRBD1
TGTGCCAGCAGCTCCGGGACAGGGGGAGGAGAGACCCAGTACTTC
CASSSGTGGGETQYF
>-|15|TRBV5-4|TRBJ1-1|-
TGTGCCAGCACCTCCCGTCGGCAGGGGAACACTGAAGCTTTCTTT
CASTSRRQGNTEAFF
>-|14|TRBV4-1|TRBJ2-1|TRBD2
TGCGCCAGCAGCCATAGCGGGGGGGCCTATGAGCAGTTCTTC
CASSHSGGAYEQFF
>few|15|TRBV13|TRBJ2-7|-
TGTGCCAGCAGCCCCCGTGATCCTCGGCGGAACGAGCAGTACTTC
CASSPRDPRRNEQYF
>-|13|TRBV12-3/TRBV12-4|TRBJ2-2|-
TGTGCCAGCAGTATCCCCGGGTCCGGGGAGCTGTTTTTT
CASSIPGSGELFF
>-|14|TRBV4-1|TRBJ2-3|-
TGCGCCAGCAGCTTCAGCGGCCGCACAGATACGCAGTATTTT
CASSFSGRTDTQYF
>-|14|TRBV6-5|TRBJ2-1|TRBD2
TGTGCCAGCAGGACAGCGGGGGGGTCGAATGAGCAGTTCTTC
CASRTAGGSNEQFF
>-|14|TRBV19|TRBJ2-7|-
TGTGCCAGTAGTATAGCGGGAGAGACCTACGAGCAGTACTTC
CASSIAGETYEQYF
>-|15|TRBV7-8|TRBJ2-7|-
TGTGCCAGCAGACACCTAGCGCCGAGCTCCTACGAGCAGTACTTC
CASRHLAPSSYEQYF
>-|13|TRBV6-4|TRBJ2-1|-
TGTGCCAGCAGTGTCGACAGGTACAATGAGCAGTTCTTC
CASSVDRYNEQFF
>-|14|TRBV29-1|TRBJ2-2|-
TGCAGCGTTTTAAAGGGGTCGAACACCGGGGAGCTGTTTTTT
CSVLKGSNTGELFF
>-|14|TRBV3-1/TRBV3-2|TRBJ1-1|-
TGTGCCAGCAGTTCACCCAGGGAGAACACTGAAGCTTTCTTT
CASSSPRENTEAFF
>-|14|TRBV5-1|TRBJ2-7|TRBD1
TGCGCCAGCAGCCTGCGACAGGGGCCCTACGAGCAGTACTTC
CASSLRQGPYEQYF
>-|14|TRBV6-5|TRBJ1-4|TRBD1
TGTGCCAGCAGTTTCCAGGGGGCGCGAGAAAAACTGTTTTTT
CASSFQGAREKLFF
>-|17|TRBV7-2|TRBJ2-5|TRBD2
TGTGCCAGCAGCTCAGGACTAGCGGGAGGTCCTGGCGAGACCCAGTACTTC
CASSSGLAGGPGETQYF
>-|14|TRBV25-1|TRBJ1-1|-
TGTGCCAGCAGCCCCTTGGGGGGGAACACTGAAGCTTTCTTT
CASSPLGGNTEAFF
>-|14|TRBV11-2|TRBJ2-3|TRBD2
TGTGCCAGCAGCCTAAGCGGGGGGGCAGATACGCAGTATTTT
CASSLSGGADTQYF
>-|13|TRBV18|TRBJ1-5|TRBD1
TGTGCCAGCTCACCAGACAGGGGCCAGCCCCAGCATTTT
CASSPDRGQPQHF
>-|14|TRBV5-4|TRBJ2-7|-
TGTGCCAGCAGCTTGGAGGGGGGGTCCTACGAGCAGTACTTC
CASSLEGGSYEQYF
>-|16|TRBV7-7|TRBJ2-1|-
TGTGCTAGCAGCTTAGTCGGGACCTGGGGGGACAATGAGCAGTTCTTC
CASSLVGTWGDNEQFF